The clone carrying this T cell receptor beta chain has just one count. The sample belongs to a study of siplizumab effects on memory and regulatory T cells. Clones were sequenced by immunoSEQ multiplex PCR, and TCRdb holds only the in-frame ones, with some missing. The sample holds roughly 70,000 clones; roughly 93% are singletons and the top ten take approximately 5.3%. The CDR3 is 18 residues long. Germline loops: CDR1 SGHDT, CDR2 YYEEEE. J gave up 7 bases and V 3 bases, and 15 bases lay outside the gene matches. V usage is TRBV5-6 and J usage is TRBJ2-1; 11 bases are a match to TRBD2. Sequencing was carried out using CD8+ T cells sorted from blood. This TCR derives from a human donor in good health. CDR3 nucleotide sequence: TGTGCCAGCAGCTCCGGAATATCACTAGCGGGGGCCTGGAATGAGCAGTTCTTC. As protein: CASSSGISLAGAWNEQFF. The whole variable domain, filled in from reference TRBV5-6 and TRBJ2-1, reads DAGVTQSPTHLIKTRGQQVTLRCSPKSGHDTVSWYQQALGQGPQFIFQYYEEEERQRGNFPDRFSGHQFPNYSSELNVNALLLGDSALYLCASSSGISLAGAWNEQFFGPGTRLTVL.